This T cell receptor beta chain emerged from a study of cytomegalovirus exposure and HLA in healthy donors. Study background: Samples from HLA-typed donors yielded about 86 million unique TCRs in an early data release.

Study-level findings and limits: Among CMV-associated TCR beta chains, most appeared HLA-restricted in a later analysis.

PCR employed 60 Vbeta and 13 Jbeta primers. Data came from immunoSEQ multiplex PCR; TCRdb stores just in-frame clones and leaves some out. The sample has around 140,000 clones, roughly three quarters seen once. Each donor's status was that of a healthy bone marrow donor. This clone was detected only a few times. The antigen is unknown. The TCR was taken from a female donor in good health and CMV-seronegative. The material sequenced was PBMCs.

The CDR3: CASSQPGQNTEAFF. CDR3 coding DNA: TGCGCCAGCAGCCAACCCGGACAGAACACTGAAGCTTTCTTT. V usage is TRBV4-3 and J usage is TRBJ1-1, with D tentatively TRBD1 (5 bases). The CDR3 totals 14 residues. Germline CDR1 and CDR2: LGHNA and YSLEER. Trimming took 2 bases from V and 1 from J, leaving 8 bases between them.